The T cell receptor beta chain described here comes from a study of identical twins (dated by TCRdb to 2015 to 2016). About the study as a whole: The study deep-sequenced TCR alpha and beta repertoires from monozygotic twins, unrelated adults of various ages and cord blood to test whether fetal clonotypes persist. To rule out contamination, the twin experiments were replicated at different times with different library preparation protocols.

The research as a whole found: Fewer insertions were carried by abundant cord blood beta clonotypes, a similar but weaker trend appeared in young adult naive repertoires, and no such trend appeared in memory repertoires. Invariant T cells such as MAIT and iNKT could partly confound zero-insertion analyses, though diverse VJ usage argued against this for most clonotypes. In monozygotic twins, out-of-frame TCR alpha sharing was systematically underestimated by recombination models, although the models agreed with sharing between unrelated individuals. In beta out-of-frame sequences, excess twin sharing was weaker, because having fewer shared sequences lowered the signal-to-noise ratio. Compared with coincidental sharing between unrelated individuals, out-of-frame TCR alpha sequences shared between twins showed an excess of sequences with low generation probability. Conclusions relied on cross-sectional statistical analysis, since the same donors could not be followed over many years.

This clonotype was found a few times. Its antigen specificity is not known. No much larger clonotype is one base removed from it; base qualities were not supplied. The germline V gene encodes CDR1 SGHRS and CDR2 YFSETQ. The V end loses 4 bases and the J end loses 5 bases, and a stretch of 9 bases separates them. The CDR3, from cysteine to phenylalanine, totals 12 residues. CDR3 DNA only is kept here, 36 bases in frame from base 1. Only healthy Caucasian donors were included. Three unrelated non-twin adults were additionally sequenced: a male aged 18 to 30, a male aged 50 to 59 and a female aged 50 to 59. Using Miltenyi CD45RO+ enrichment and human naive T-cell isolation kits, memory (CD45RO+) and naive T cells were isolated from PBMC. Preparation of the library involved 5' RACE. Sequencing was performed on an Illumina HiSeq 2000. A universal primer binding site was added through template switching, and the final cDNA carried a unique molecular identifier so that TCR cDNA molecules could be counted accurately. Specific primers in the conserved constant-segment region were used to synthesize first-strand cDNA for the TCR alpha and beta chains. Each cDNA library was double barcoded, with a SMART-Mk sample barcode plus Illumina barcodes, to control for contamination. TruSeq adapter sequences, together with Illumina sample barcodes, were added in two successive PCR steps. The Illumina HiSeq platform was used with custom primers to sequence TCR alpha and beta cDNA libraries. Turning to the authors' computational methods: Unique molecular identifiers were extracted from raw reads with MiGEC, and CDR3 positions were determined with MiXCR. For each individual, recombination models were inferred using an EM algorithm with the repgenHMM and IGoR tools. Shared clonotypes were analyzed with the tcR package in R, and sharing was normalized by the product of cloneset sizes. To study raw recombination without the effects of thymic and clonal selection, out-of-frame nonproductive sequences were analyzed. Starting from the raw public reads, TCRdb applied fastp trimming at Q25, assembled clones with MiXCR and retained in-frame beta chains. Rows merge per CDR3 protein into single entries with the most common DNA and genes. The V and J calls and clone size come from TCRdb's table, not from the authors' own analysis. Within this sample are 400,000 or so distinct CDR3 sequences, with approximately 9.1% of them counted one time only. Around 8.6% of the sample is taken by the ten largest.

The sequence was collected from a woman aged 50 to 60 in good health. Recombination linked TRBV5-1 to TRBJ1-1; a weak D assignment points to TRBD1 (5 bases agree). The sequenced material came from naive T cells sorted from blood. In the paper's terms, the cell subset or site label means: cells isolated with a human naive T-cell isolation kit. Read as DNA, the sequence is TGCGCCAGCAGCCATAAGGGGACTGAAGCTTTCTTT. Translated, this gives CASSHKGTEAFF. The reference TRBV5-1 and TRBJ1-1 proteins fill in what lies around the CDR3, so the full variable domain reads KAGVTQTPRYLIKTRGQQVTLSCSPISGHRSVSWYQQTPGQGLQFLFEYFSETQRNKGNFPGRFSGRQFSNSRSEMNVSTLELGDSALYLCASSHKGTEAFFGQGTRLTVV.